The subject of this entry is one T cell receptor beta chain. Antigen specificity is unknown. A junction boundary mismatches the germline segment, possibly from a read error. This same CDR3 is encoded by further DNA sequences in the sample. Sequencing was performed with immunoSEQ multiplex PCR; in TCRdb, only in-frame clones are kept and a portion is missing. The data show roughly 63,000 clones, approximately 80% seen once. No infections or other immune events were documented during collection. This record belongs to a study of identifying expanded T cells in peripheral blood. Notes on the study in general: Clone count variance between approximately two-week samples rose with total template count. Differentially abundant clones: 1 to 1.5 between replicates, about 15 at approximately 14 days, 19 to 20 at four.

Germline lookup yields CDR1 GTSNPN and CDR2 SVGIG (reference sequence). CDR3 length: 11 residues. The clonotype originates from a person aged 18 to 75 in good health. The gene calls are TRBV30 and TRBJ1-3; D not certain. Specimen: blood. CDR3 in DNA: TGCGCCTGGGCAACTGGAAACACCATATATTTT. Its translation is CAWATGNTIYF.